The 28 T cell receptor beta chains below all came from one sample that was sequenced in a study of T-cell reconstitution after alpha-beta-depleted transplantation in children. Unique molecular identifiers were incorporated into the prepared TCRbeta library. TCRdb reprocessed the PCR reads with MiXCR, giving one entry per CDR3 protein. Of roughly 190,000 distinct CDR3 sequences listed, 13% to 15% are singletons. Sample: PBMCs from the stem cell graft donor, taken from the stem cell graft. Receptors were obtained from a human donor who donated a stem cell graft to a child with acute lymphoblastic leukemia.

Note on this clonotype: This could be a read error, since a much larger clone is one nucleotide away. This sequence joins TRBV11-1 and TRBJ1-2; D is uncertain. V lost 1 base and J 7 bases, leaving 16 bases between the germline ends. The CDR3 runs to 15 residues. The germline V gene has CDR1 SGHAT and CDR2 FQDESV (reference sequence). Here the CDR3 DNA reads TGTGCCAGCAGCTTAGGCCCGGCTCGGATCTCTGGCTACACCTTC. Its translation is CASSLGPARISGYTF.

This clonotype has ten or more counts. The V call is TRBV12-3 or TRBV12-4, the J call TRBJ2-7; 10 positions match TRBD1. This CDR3 has 15 residues. With V trimmed by 6 bases and J by 2 bases, 7 bases remained unmatched. The chain's CDR3 is CASRPDRGRAYEQYF. The CDR3 bases are TGTGCCAGCAGACCAGACAGGGGGCGAGCCTACGAGCAGTACTTC.

In its sample, this clonotype was seen a few times. The chain links TRBV6-2 or TRBV6-3 to TRBJ1-5, with 9 bases fitting TRBD1. The CDR3 consists of 15 residues. Germline loops: CDR1 MNHEY, CDR2 SVGEGT. The V gene end was trimmed by 1 base and the J gene end by 4 bases; junction bases not matched to a gene: 2. CDR3 residues: CASSYLGTGNQPQHF. Written as DNA, the CDR3 is TGTGCCAGCAGTTACTTAGGGACAGGGAATCAGCCCCAGCATTTT.

The rearrangement joins TRBV27 to TRBJ2-6; D gene unclear. Trimming shortened V by 6 bases and J by 3 bases, and 12 bases separated the two germline ends. Germline values: CDR1 MNHEY, CDR2 SMNVEV (reference sequence). The CDR3 is 15 residues long. The CDR3 nucleotides read TGTGCCAGCAGCCGGATTAGGAGTGGGGCCAACGTCCTGACTTTC. Translation: CASSRIRSGANVLTF.

The rearrangement links TRBV29-1 to TRBJ2-2; weak D call: TRBD2 (5 bases). Trimming left V 4 bases short and J 7 bases short, with 16 bases between. CDR1 is SQVTM, CDR2 ANQGSEA, per germline. This CDR3 has 14 amino acids. The CDR3 spells CSVATSESGGELFF. The CDR3, as DNA: TGCAGCGTTGCTACTAGTGAATCTGGCGGGGAGCTGTTTTTT.

V gene TRBV7-9 combines with J gene TRBJ2-5; unclear D gene. V lost 6 bases and J lost 2, with 16 bases in between. The CDR3 has 15 amino acids. From germline, CDR1 is SEHNR and CDR2 FQNEAQ (reference sequence). CDR3 sequence reads: CASRSTPHVQETQYF. The CDR3 DNA is TGTGCCAGCAGGTCCACTCCTCATGTTCAAGAGACCCAGTACTTC.

This clonotype came up once. This may be a read error: a much more frequent sequence differs by one nucleotide. The chain carries TRBV5-1 and TRBJ2-1; D perhaps matches TRBD2 (5 bases). Trimming left V 0 bases short and J 4 bases short, with 14 bases between. Germline CDR1 is SGHRS and CDR2 is YFSETQ. This CDR3 has 16 residues. CDR3 sequence (DNA): TGCGCCAGCAGCTTGGTGGCGCGAGGGATGTACAATGAGCAGTTCTTC. It yields the protein CASSLVARGMYNEQFF. The variable domain in full, with the rest retrieved from reference TRBV5-1 and TRBJ2-1, is KAGVTQTPRYLIKTRGQQVTLSCSPISGHRSVSWYQQTPGQGLQFLFEYFSETQRNKGNFPGRFSGRQFSNSRSEMNVSTLELGDSALYLCASSLVARGMYNEQFFGPGTRLTVL.

This clonotype was seen many times. CDR3 protein: CASSLPGLPQETQYF. CDR3 coding DNA: TGTGCCAGCAGCCTACCGGGACTCCCGCAAGAGACCCAGTACTTC. V and J are TRBV21-1 and TRBJ2-5; the tabulated D call, TRBD2, remains unverified against the DNA. TRBV21-1 is termed a pseudogene. There are 15 residues in the CDR3.

This clonotype was detected ten times or more. The V and J genes are TRBV11-3 and TRBJ2-3; no clear D. This CDR3 is built from 15 residues. Germline V CDR1 and CDR2: SGHNT, YENEEA. The ends were cut back, 2 bases at V and 4 bases at J, with 13 bases in the middle. DNA of the CDR3: TGTGCCAGCAGCTTACAGAGAGATGAGGCAGATACGCAGTATTTT. Protein sequence: CASSLQRDEADTQYF.

This clonotype was seen many times. This chain connects TRBV10-3 to TRBJ2-1, with TRBD2 matching 7 bases. The CDR3 spans 15 residues. Germline V gene data show CDR1 as ENHRY and CDR2 as SYGVKD. Trimming at V came to 0 bases and at J to 9 bases, leaving 8 bases not matched to a gene. The CDR3 protein is CAISESGRERTEQFF. In DNA, the CDR3 is TGTGCCATCAGTGAGTCGGGGCGGGAGCGGACTGAGCAGTTCTTC.

This chain joins TRBV7-8 and TRBJ2-3; 8 bases line up with TRBD2. The CDR3 is 15 residues long. Germline assignment: CDR1 SGHVS and CDR2 FQNEAQ. The V segment lost 2 bases and the J segment 4 bases; nucleotides outside the gene matches: 5. The CDR3 here is CASSLSAGVSDTQYF. CDR3 nucleotides: TGTGCCAGCAGCTTATCAGCGGGAGTATCAGATACGCAGTATTTT.

This clonotype was detected a few times. This chain uses TRBV7-8 with TRBJ1-4, with unresolved D. CDR3 length equals 14 residues. Trimming cost V 1 base and J 5 bases, with 8 bases left between them. Germline V CDR1 and CDR2: SGHVS, FQNEAQ. The CDR3 sequence: CASSLGRQNEKLFF. The CDR3, as DNA: TGTGCCAGCAGCTTAGGTCGGCAAAATGAAAAACTGTTTTTT.

Many counts were recorded for this clonotype. V is TRBV6-1 and J is TRBJ1-1; D unresolved. The V end lost 6 bases, the J end lost 0 bases, and 8 bases lay between the germline ends. From germline, CDR1 is MNHNS and CDR2 SASEGT. This CDR3 has 13 amino acids. The CDR3 region is CASRRELNTEAFF. Here the CDR3 DNA reads TGTGCCAGCAGGAGAGAGCTGAACACTGAAGCTTTCTTT.

This clonotype was recorded many times. V usage is TRBV11-2 and J usage is TRBJ2-2; no clear D gene. Germline loops: CDR1 SGHAT, CDR2 FQNNGV. V was trimmed by 5 bases and J by 6 bases, leaving 13 bases between them. This CDR3 has 14 amino acids. The CDR3 coding sequence is TGTGCCAGCAGCCCCTCTTGGGATTCCGGGGAGCTGTTTTTT. It is translated as CASSPSWDSGELFF.

Ten or more counts support this clonotype. This chain links TRBV25-1 with TRBJ2-1; 7 bases agree with TRBD2. After removal of 5 bases from V and 5 bases from J, the junction contained 6 bases not matched to a gene. Germline V CDR1 and CDR2: MGHDK, SYGVNS. The CDR3 is 14 amino acids. As DNA, the CDR3 is TGTGCCAGCAGTAAGGGGAGCGGGAACAATGAGCAGTTCTTC. Its translation: CASSKGSGNNEQFF.

The table lists this clonotype with a count of one. The chain uses TRBV24-1 and TRBJ2-3; the match to TRBD2 covers 12 bases. V shed 4 bases and J 5 bases; nucleotides not matched to a gene: 6. The germline CDR1 and CDR2 sequences are KGHDR and SFDVKD. The CDR3 length is 16 residues. The CDR3: CATSDRLAGAEDTQYF. CDR3 bases: TGTGCCACCAGTGACCGACTAGCGGGAGCGGAAGATACGCAGTATTTT.

The rearrangement links TRBV20-1 to TRBJ2-1; 9 positions agree with TRBD2. Per germline, CDR1 DFQATT and CDR2 SNEGSKA (reference sequence). The CDR3 spans 16 residues. J was trimmed by 5 bases and V by 0 bases; bases with no gene match: 8. This CDR3 reads CSARDSYSGSHNEQFF. CDR3 coding DNA: TGCAGTGCTAGAGATTCGTATAGCGGGAGCCACAATGAGCAGTTCTTC.

This clonotype was picked up many times. The V gene is TRBV5-1, the J gene TRBJ2-3; D possibly matches TRBD1 or TRBD2 (5 bases each). Germline V gene data show CDR1 as SGHRS and CDR2 as YFSETQ. The CDR3 is 15 amino acids. Trimming removed 0 bases at V and 5 bases at J, with 13 bases between. The CDR3 loop reads CASSLVAAGGDTQYF. The CDR3 nucleotides read TGCGCCAGCAGCTTGGTGGCGGCTGGGGGAGATACGCAGTATTTT.

This clonotype was recorded at least ten times. V is TRBV6-5 and J is TRBJ2-2, with D hard to call. Germline lookup yields CDR1 MNHEY and CDR2 SVGAGI. The CDR3 is made up of 14 amino acids. Trimming took off 2 bases at V and 2 bases at J, with 6 bases between the two ends. The CDR3: CASSYRSNTGELFF. For the CDR3, the DNA is TGTGCCAGCAGTTACCGTTCTAACACCGGGGAGCTGTTTTTT.

There are a few counts of this clonotype. This rearrangement joins TRBV6-1 to TRBJ2-1, with 9 bases identical to TRBD2. The germline CDR1 and CDR2 sequences are MNHNS and SASEGT. The V and J ends lost 6 bases and 1 base, in that order; junction bases with no gene match: 13. This CDR3 is built from 18 residues. The CDR3 sequence: CASSHYGLSGRSYNEQFF. For the CDR3, the DNA is TGTGCCAGCAGCCACTACGGACTGAGCGGGAGGTCCTACAATGAGCAGTTCTTC.

With regard to this clonotype: One base away lies a much larger clone, so this may be a sequencing read error. The chain combines TRBV12-3 or TRBV12-4 with TRBJ2-3; D is perhaps TRBD1 (6 bases). The CDR3 runs to 15 residues. The V gene lost 1 base and the J gene lost 5 bases, with 13 bases spanning the gap. The CDR3 nucleotides are TGTGCCAGCAGTTTAGGGGACACGGCCAAAGATACGCAGTATTTT. Translation gives CASSLGDTAKDTQYF.

This chain connects TRBV12-3 or TRBV12-4 to TRBJ2-1; 7 bases are shared with TRBD2. The junction had 10 bases not matched to a gene; V was cut back by 5 bases and J by 6 bases. This CDR3 has 15 amino acids. The CDR3 loop is CASSRTSQGANEQFF. The CDR3 region has the DNA TGTGCCAGCAGTCGGACTAGTCAGGGTGCCAATGAGCAGTTCTTC.

Notes on this clonotype: A much larger clone differs from this one at a single base, so this may be a read error. V is TRBV5-4 and J is TRBJ2-1, with D possibly called TRBD1 or TRBD2 (5 bases each). The CDR3 loop spans 14 amino acids. CDR1 is SGHNT and CDR2 is YYREEE in the germline V gene (reference sequence). Here the CDR3 reads CASSLGSGPNQQFF. For the CDR3, the DNA is TGTGCCAGCAGCTTGGGGTCGGGACCCAATCAGCAGTTCTTC.

This clonotype showed up just a few times. The chain uses TRBV6-5 and TRBJ2-5, with TRBD2 matching over 10 bases. V was pared by 4 bases and J by 1 base, with 6 bases of the junction left unmatched. The germline V gene encodes CDR1 MNHEY and CDR2 SVGAGI. The CDR3 is made up of 16 amino acids. This CDR3 reads CASSSRTSGLQETQYF. Written as DNA, the CDR3 is TGTGCCAGCAGTTCACGGACTAGCGGACTCCAAGAGACCCAGTACTTC.

This clonotype appeared many times. One end of the junction does not line up with germline, which may come from a read error. The chain couples TRBV7-7 to TRBJ2-3; D is unclear. Per the germline V gene, CDR1 is SSHAT and CDR2 is FNYEAQ (reference sequence). CDR3 length: 15 amino acids. This CDR3 reads CASSLSSHRSDTQYF. CDR3 DNA sequence: TGTGCTAGCAGCTTGAGCAGCCATAGGTCAGATACGCAGTATTTT.

This clonotype was found many times. This chain connects TRBV5-1 to TRBJ1-4; 10 bases agree with TRBD1. Germline CDR1 reads SGHRS; CDR2 reads YFSETQ. The ends lost 5 bases at V and 7 bases at J; junction bases unmatched: 5. CDR3 length: 14 residues. The CDR3 region is CASRLTGGGEKLFF. In nucleotides, the CDR3 is TGCGCCAGCAGGCTGACAGGGGGCGGTGAAAAACTGTTTTTT.

In this sample, this clonotype turned up many times. The chain uses TRBV20-1 and TRBJ2-2; D is undetermined. CDR1 DFQATT and CDR2 SNEGSKA come from the germline V gene (reference sequence). V shed 6 bases and J shed 1 base, with 9 bases lying between them. The CDR3 length is 13 residues. CDR3 amino acids: CSAVDGNTGELFF. The CDR3 nucleotides read TGCAGTGCCGTCGACGGGAACACCGGGGAGCTGTTTTTT.

The V call is TRBV7-9, the J call TRBJ1-5, with D unresolved. V gave up 4 bases and J gave up 5 bases, with 18 bases separating them. Germline V gene data show CDR1 as SEHNR and CDR2 as FQNEAQ (reference sequence). The CDR3 sequence is 16 residues long. CDR3 sequence reads: CASSSSDSSSYQPQHF. The CDR3 DNA is TGTGCCAGCAGCTCCTCGGACTCCTCTTCCTATCAGCCCCAGCATTTT.